The clone carrying this TCR beta chain was observed a single time. Original handling: Amplified reference gene primers provided the basis for estimating nucleated cell counts. Sequencing used immunoSEQ multiplex PCR; TCRdb keeps in-frame clones, though not all of them. That table supplies the V and J calls and clone size; D and trimming were determined from the DNA. The repertoire holds around 60,000 clones, roughly 80% seen once, with about 16% in the top ten. The data belong to a study of blood T cell repertoires in COVID-19. Background on the study: COVID-19 samples, acute and convalescent, were from the United States, Italy and Spain. PBMCs, B-cell-depleted T cells, or T cells provided the cDNA or gDNA that made up the material.

CDR1 is SGHTA and CDR2 is FQGTGA in the germline V gene. Between the trimmed V and J ends, which lost 5 bases and 4 bases, there was a span of 17 bases. CDR3 length equals 15 residues. This chain uses TRBV7-3 with TRBJ1-2; D might be TRBD1 (6 bases). What was sequenced was peripheral blood. The clonotype was recovered from a man aged 60-69 years with COVID-19, enrolled during active disease. The CDR3 is CASSLNPGAPYGYTF. The CDR3 DNA sequence: TGTGCCAGCAGCCTCAACCCAGGGGCACCCTATGGCTACACCTTC.